This TCR beta chain was identified during a study of T cells after posttransplantation cyclophosphamide. J lost 0 bases, V lost 3 bases, and 5 bases had no gene match. This CDR3 contains 16 residues. Germline V CDR1 and CDR2: MDHEN, SYDVKM. Data came from immunoSEQ multiplex PCR; TCRdb stores just in-frame clones and leaves some out. The sample holds about 7,000 clones, 60% to 85% seen once. Whole-study results and caveats: Later blood repertoires were often dominated by clones from the donor CD8+ memory compartment. TRB clonality was highly associated with recipient CMV seropositivity and reactivation.

On the day of bone marrow donation, the related graft donor provided peripheral blood. Concerning this clone: As yet, its antigen is unknown.

This sequence originates from a woman in her fifties or sixties in good health and a related stem cell transplant donor. Sequencing input: memory CD4+ T cells sorted from blood. V gene TRBV28 combines with J gene TRBJ1-2, with 9 bases that match TRBD1. CDR3 loop: CASSFLDRGANYGYTF. The DNA of the CDR3 is TGTGCCAGCAGTTTTTTGGACAGGGGAGCTAACTATGGCTACACCTTC.